This record concerns one T cell receptor beta chain sequence. Its specificity is unknown. This clone may be a read error of a much larger clone one base away. This sample stems from a study of molecular identifiers for immune sequencing clone quantification. As for the study in general: Five portions were made in replicates from RNA of approximately 22,000 or 94,000 naive CD8 cells, and four underwent sequencing. Notes on the study in general: Clone sizes could be underestimated for highly expanded clones when identical TCR molecules share a barcode.

Germline lookup yields CDR1 MGHRA and CDR2 YSYEKL. CDR3 size: 15 residues. From roughly 21,000 to 960,000 sorted cells, naive CD8 libraries were generated with 10%, 30% or 50% RNA. The sorting of naive CD8 T cells used the CD8+CD4-CCR7+CD45RA+ phenotype. TCRdb passed the PCR reads through MiXCR, listing each CDR3 protein once. The sample yields more than 550,000 distinct CDR3 sequences, around 25% seen once. This chain links TRBV4-1 with TRBJ2-6, with D hard to call. The sequence derives from a human donor in good health. Some libraries in this study had Jurkat cell RNA spiked in. Specimen: naive CD8+ T cells from blood, with Jurkat cell RNA spiked in. As for subset: FACS-sorted CD8+CD4-CCR7+CD45RA+ naive T cells. CDR3 sequence reads: CASGQGFSGANVLTF. In DNA, the CDR3 is TGCGCCAGCGGCCAAGGATTCTCTGGGGCCAACGTCCTGACTTTC.